The source of this T cell receptor (beta chain) is a study of blood T cell repertoires in COVID-19. Study in general: COVID-19 samples collected from the United States, Italy and Spain covered acute and convalescent phases. PBMCs, B-cell-depleted T cells, or T cells were the source of the cDNA or gDNA that made up the material.

The CDR3 length is 16 residues. With 3 bases clipped from V and 4 bases from J, the junction kept 8 bases outside the gene matches. Germline CDR1 and CDR2: GTSNPN and SVGIG (reference sequence). Study processing details: Reference gene primer amplification in the assay estimated nucleated cell counts. Sequencing was performed with immunoSEQ multiplex PCR; in TCRdb, only in-frame clones are kept and a portion is missing. From that table come the V and J calls and clone size; the DNA was used to work out D and trimming. The sample yields 95,000 to 110,000 clones, around 89% seen once. Sequenced: peripheral blood. This TCR was sampled from a man aged 45-60 years with active or convalescent COVID-19. This chain connects TRBV30 to TRBJ2-1; 11 positions agree with TRBD2. CDR3 in DNA: TGTGCCTGGAGCTCCGTACTAGCGGGAGTTTACAATGAGCAGTTCTTC. As protein: CAWSSVLAGVYNEQFF.